This note documents a single T cell receptor beta chain sequence. As yet, its antigen is unknown. One end of the junction varies from germline; a read error may be responsible. The sample is drawn from a study of blood T cells in healthy people across ages. The study's findings and limits: Samples with more naive T cells showed higher observed beta diversity.

The CDR3 runs 11 residues. The V gene's germline CDR1 is GTSNPN and CDR2 SVGIG (reference sequence). The authors ran a second PCR of 7 to 11 cycles using a sample-barcoded 5' primer and a J-beta primer mix. MiXCR was run by TCRdb on the 5' RACE reads, yielding one entry per CDR3 protein. The sample has approximately 1.5 million distinct CDR3 sequences, approximately 43% seen once; the top ten hold 4%. The chain links TRBV30 to TRBJ2-4, with a tentative D call TRBD2 (5 bases). The source material was blood. The sequence was obtained from a woman aged 18 to 35 in good health. The CDR3 protein is CAGSSLGHQYF. The DNA of the CDR3 is TGTGCCGGGAGTTCATTAGGGCACCAGTACTTC.